Reported below is one T cell receptor beta chain. The record originates from a study of blood T cell repertoires in COVID-19. Study-wide background: Both acute and convalescent COVID-19 samples were obtained from the United States, Italy and Spain. T cells, B-cell-depleted T cells, or PBMCs provided the cDNA or gDNA that served as material.

Original analysis: By means of reference gene primer amplification, nucleated cell counts were estimated. Method: immunoSEQ multiplex PCR; TCRdb's copy keeps in-frame clones and lacks some. V, J and clone size reflect that table, while D and trimming were determined from the DNA. The table records some 67,000 clones, less than 95% of them present only once. J was trimmed by 9 bases and V by 3 bases; bases with no gene match: 8. Germline V gene lookup returns CDR1 ENHRY and CDR2 SYGVKD. The CDR3 spans 16 residues. The source of this sequence is a woman aged 18-30 years with acute or convalescent COVID-19. Sample: peripheral blood. The rearrangement joins TRBV10-3 to TRBJ2-1; the match to TRBD2 covers 13 bases. For the CDR3, the DNA is TGTGCCATCAGTGATTGGACTAGCGGGAGTGTCACTGAGCAGTTCTTC. Translating gives CAISDWTSGSVTEQFF.